The clone carrying this TCR beta chain was recorded at least ten times. The source of the sample is a study of human T cells and chemical hapten exposure. For the study at large: Weekly administration of diphenylcyclopropenone to the scalp of patients continued throughout the roughly 25-week study.

CDR3 length: 14 residues. Germline V CDR1 and CDR2: MNHEY, SVGEGT. V trimming: 6 bases; J trimming: 6 bases; junction bases outside the gene matches: 2. Time point given: patch test 1, 2 weeks after DPC sensitization. Treatment given: therapeutic diphenylcyclopropenone sensitization with weekly scalp DPC. During construction of the library, unique molecular identifiers were attached to individual cDNA molecules for quantitative, reproducible TCR counting. TCRdb re-analysed the RACE reads in MiXCR, keeping a single row per CDR3 protein. The data contain some 400,000 distinct CDR3 sequences, about 4.4% of them seen just once; the ten biggest clones take up approximately 2.5%.

The chain links TRBV6-2 or TRBV6-3 to TRBJ2-1, with 13 bases matching TRBD2. The sample in question was whole blood, obtained in connection with sensitization to the hapten diphenylcyclopropenone (DPC). The sequence came from a woman aged 45-65 years with alopecia areata. Some clones in this sample may be carry-over from other donors' samples. CDR3 sequence reads: CASSGTSGANEQFF. CDR3 DNA: TGTGCCAGCAGCGGGACTAGCGGGGCCAATGAGCAGTTCTTC.